The source of this T cell receptor (beta chain) is a study of T-cell memory formation after mild COVID-19. Study summary: Largely, the TCR clusters proved donor specific.

TCRdb called the 5' RACE reads again in MiXCR, with one record for every CDR3 protein. The sample gives approximately 190,000 distinct CDR3 sequences, around 17% of which show up once; 2.4% is in the top ten. The sample was PBMCs or a T cell subset sorted from them (not recorded which). This sequence was found in an adult woman who had mild COVID-19 (a few samples of this study predate the infection). Cell type and time point are not known.

The CDR3 sequence is CASSPRAGGLFDTEAFF. In DNA form, the CDR3 reads TGTGCCAGCTCACCACGGGCAGGGGGCCTCTTCGACACTGAAGCTTTCTTT. This chain links TRBV18 with TRBJ1-1, with TRBD1 matching over 8 bases. The CDR3 is 17 amino acids. Trimming at V came to 1 base and at J to 3 bases, leaving 10 bases not matched to a gene. Germline assignment: CDR1 KGHSH and CDR2 LQKENI.